A selection of T cell receptor beta chains follows, all from one sample in a study of OX40 agonist ivuxolimab in advanced cancers. TCRdb keeps only in-frame clones here, not all; method: immunoSEQ multiplex PCR. Of around 140,000 clones in the sample, about 93% were seen once. The material was CD4+ or CD8+ T cells sorted from blood, obtained in a trial of the OX40 agonist ivuxolimab. The receptor source for this set is an adult with an advanced solid tumor such as melanoma, head and neck, liver or kidney cancer. CDR3s include the opening cysteine and the closing phenylalanine or tryptophan. D genes are given only for firm matches. A row's size may be missing; if present it is once, few, many or a size class.

CDR3aa,CDR3nt,v_gene,d_gene,abundance,j_gene
CASSLGRVFNGYTF,TGTGCCAGCAGCTTAGGCAGGGTATTCAATGGCTACACCTTC,TRBV7-2,-,-,TRBJ1-2
CASSLDRTNEAFF,TGTGCCAGCAGCTTGGACCGTACTAACGAAGCTTTCTTT,TRBV7-2,-,-,TRBJ1-1
CASSTVRRSYEQYF,TGTGCCAGCAGCACGGTACGCCGGTCCTACGAGCAGTACTTC,TRBV11-2,-,once,TRBJ2-7
CASSAPTGNQETQYF,TGTGCCAGCAGCGCTCCGACAGGAAACCAAGAGACCCAGTACTTC,TRBV7-7,-,-,TRBJ2-5
CSARGGTANTGELFF,TGCAGCGCCCGTGGGGGGACAGCGAACACCGGGGAGCTGTTTTTT,TRBV29-1,-,-,TRBJ2-2
CALDRVSGNTIYF,TGTGCCCTGGACAGGGTCTCCGGAAACACCATATATTTT,TRBV7-7,TRBD1,-,TRBJ1-3
CASSQSGAYEQYF,TGCGCCAGCAGCCAATCAGGGGCCTACGAGCAGTACTTC,TRBV4-3,-,-,TRBJ2-7
CSVDRTVYNEQFF,TGCAGCGTTGACAGGACAGTTTACAATGAGCAGTTCTTC,TRBV29-1,-,-,TRBJ2-1
CASSLRVETQYF,TGTGCCAGCAGTTTAAGGGTCGAGACCCAGTACTTC,TRBV9,-,-,TRBJ2-5
CASSIGTGASYNEQFF,TGTGCCAGTAGTATCGGGACAGGGGCGTCCTACAATGAGCAGTTCTTC,TRBV19,TRBD1,-,TRBJ2-1
CAISERTNYGYTF,TGTGCCATCAGTGAAAGGACAAACTATGGCTACACCTTC,TRBV10-3,-,once,TRBJ1-2
CASSIDYTGRSGNTIYF,TGTGCCAGTAGTATAGACTACACGGGACGCTCTGGAAACACCATATATTTT,TRBV19,-,-,TRBJ1-3
CAPHRYNEQFF,TGTGCCCCACACAGGTACAATGAGCAGTTCTTC,TRBV6-5,-,once,TRBJ2-1
CASSYSPQGGELFF,TGTGCCAGCAGTTACTCCCCCCAGGGCGGGGAGCTGTTTTTT,TRBV6-5,-,-,TRBJ2-2
CASRAGDRAYQETQYF,TGTGCCAGTAGGGCGGGCGACAGGGCCTACCAAGAGACCCAGTACTTC,TRBV19,TRBD1,-,TRBJ2-5
CATSRDKRAGGDEKLFF,TGTGCCACCAGCAGAGATAAGAGGGCAGGGGGCGATGAAAAACTGTTTTTT,TRBV15,TRBD1,-,TRBJ1-4
CASTHRSFYLSYNEQFF,TGTGCCAGCACCCACCGGAGTTTTTACCTCTCCTACAATGAGCAGTTCTTC,TRBV28,-,-,TRBJ2-1
CASSRTVNTEAFF,TGTGCCAGCAGCCGGACGGTGAACACTGAAGCTTTCTTT,TRBV7-2,-,-,TRBJ1-1
CASSWTSGPSYGQYF,TGTGCCAGCAGTTGGACTAGCGGGCCCTCCTACGGGCAGTACTTC,TRBV6-5,TRBD2,-,TRBJ2-7
CSPQPGRIGGETQYF,TGCAGCCCTCAGCCGGGACGGATAGGGGGAGAGACCCAGTACTTC,TRBV29-1,-,-,TRBJ2-5
CASSPFHQDTEAFF,TGCGCCAGCAGCCCTTTTCATCAGGACACTGAAGCTTTCTTT,TRBV4-3,-,-,TRBJ1-1
CASSLGRDTEAFF,TGCGCCAGCAGCCTTGGACGAGACACTGAAGCTTTCTTT,TRBV5-1,-,few,TRBJ1-1
CASTSGTSPYEQFF,TGTGCCAGCACCTCCGGGACCTCCCCTTATGAGCAGTTCTTC,TRBV28,-,-,TRBJ2-1
CASSLAGEAYEQYF,TGCGCCAGCAGCTTGGCGGGGGAGGCCTACGAGCAGTACTTC,TRBV5-1,-,-,TRBJ2-7
CASSLGPGQGRETQYF,TGCGCCAGCAGCTTGGGACCGGGACAGGGACGAGAGACCCAGTACTTC,TRBV5-1,TRBD1,-,TRBJ2-5
CSVEDSAVLYPF,TGCAGCGTTGAAGACTCGGCGGTTCTTTACCCCTTC,TRBV29-1,-,-,TRBJ1-2
CATSRAGPPNYGYTF,TGTGCCACCAGCAGGGCGGGACCGCCTAACTATGGCTACACCTTC,TRBV15,-,-,TRBJ1-2
CASSEAGRGEKLFF,TGTGCCAGCAGTGAGGCGGGGAGAGGTGAAAAACTGTTTTTT,TRBV6-5,-,-,TRBJ1-4
CASSAGMGGANTIYF,TGTGCCAGCAGCGCCGGAATGGGGGGAGCCAACACCATATATTTT,TRBV9,-,-,TRBJ1-3
CASSDRGPSDTQYF,TGTGCCAGCAGTGACCGGGGACCTTCAGATACGCAGTATTTT,TRBV6-1,-,-,TRBJ2-3
CAISRTVTSKEQYF,TGTGCCATCAGCCGGACAGTTACGAGCAAGGAGCAGTACTTC,TRBV10-3,-,-,TRBJ2-7
CASSQEDSLYGYTF,TGCGCCAGCAGCCAAGAAGACAGCCTCTATGGCTACACCTTC,TRBV4-3,-,-,TRBJ1-2
CASSPAGLIMNTEAFF,TGTGCCAGCAGCCCCGCGGGGCTAATCATGAACACTGAAGCTTTCTTT,TRBV7-2,-,-,TRBJ1-1
CASSHRLLAPQETQYF,TGTGCCAGCAGCCATCGGCTCCTAGCGCCGCAAGAGACCCAGTACTTC,TRBV7-2,-,-,TRBJ2-5
CASRTGTVSYEQYF,TGTGCCAGCAGGACAGGGACAGTCTCCTACGAGCAGTACTTC,TRBV28,TRBD1,-,TRBJ2-7
CASSQGTEAFF,TGTGCCAGTAGCCAAGGGACTGAAGCTTTCTTT,TRBV19,-,-,TRBJ1-1
CASSQEQGVSNQPQHF,TGCGCCAGCAGCCAAGAACAGGGGGTTAGCAATCAGCCCCAGCATTTT,TRBV4-1,TRBD1,-,TRBJ1-5
CASSALPDTDYEQYF,TGCGCCAGCAGCGCCCTTCCCGATACAGACTACGAGCAGTACTTC,TRBV4-1,-,-,TRBJ2-7
CASSPGSYNSPLHF,TGTGCCAGCTCACCGGGCTCCTATAATTCACCCCTCCACTTT,TRBV18,-,-,TRBJ1-6
CASSSLGTVPYNEQFF,TGTGCCAGCAGCTCGCTGGGGACCGTTCCCTACAATGAGCAGTTCTTC,TRBV7-3,-,-,TRBJ2-1
CSVEGGYTF,TGCAGCGTCGAAGGTGGCTACACCTTC,TRBV29-1,-,-,TRBJ1-2
CASSQSPSEIWNEQFF,TGCGCCAGCAGCCAAAGCCCTAGCGAGATTTGGAATGAGCAGTTCTTC,TRBV4-3,-,once,TRBJ2-1
CASGGGFNQPQHF,TGTGCCAGCGGAGGGGGGTTCAATCAGCCCCAGCATTTT,TRBV7-2,-,-,TRBJ1-5
CASSPGVGAPWEIGLRSGNTIYF,TGCGCCAGCAGCCCGGGGGTGGGGGCGCCTTGGGAAATTGGTCTCCGCTCTGGAAACACCATATATTTT,TRBV5-1,-,-,TRBJ1-3
CASSLGRDYEQYF,TGTGCCAGCAGCTTAGGCAGGGACTACGAGCAGTACTTC,TRBV11-2,-,-,TRBJ2-7
CASSTGGESYGYTF,TGTGCCAGCAGTACAGGGGGCGAGTCGTATGGCTACACCTTC,TRBV27,TRBD1,-,TRBJ1-2
CASSPLGSGSRSYNEQFF,TGTGCCAGCAGTCCCCTGGGGAGCGGGAGTAGATCCTACAATGAGCAGTTCTTC,TRBV27,TRBD2,-,TRBJ2-1
CASSYGPANEKLFF,TGTGCCAGCAGTTACGGGCCAGCTAATGAAAAACTGTTTTTT,TRBV6-6,-,-,TRBJ1-4
CASSVRQGQETQYF,TGTGCCAGCAGTGTTCGACAGGGACAAGAGACCCAGTACTTC,TRBV2,TRBD1,-,TRBJ2-5
CASSLVGGLSDSGNTIYF,TGTGCCAGCAGCTTGGTAGGGGGACTTTCTGACTCTGGAAACACCATATATTTT,TRBV5-6,-,once,TRBJ1-3
CASGQGPNSPLHF,TGTGCTAGTGGGCAGGGCCCTAATTCACCCCTCCACTTT,TRBV12-5,-,-,TRBJ1-6
CASSLGQGNSPLHF,TGTGCCAGCTCACTAGGACAGGGGAATTCACCCCTCCACTTT,TRBV18,TRBD1,-,TRBJ1-6
CASSLRTPLSNGYTF,TGTGCCAGCAGCCTTCGGACTCCTCTCTCCAATGGCTACACCTTC,TRBV7-9,-,few,TRBJ1-2